The present TCR beta chain was sequenced within a study of blood T cells in healthy people across ages. Next came a second PCR, run for about 6 to 12 cycles, which used a sample-barcoded 5' primer along with a J-beta primer mix. In TCRdb, the 5' RACE reads were re-called with MiXCR into one record per CDR3 protein. This sample has 1.8 million or so distinct CDR3 sequences, with around 42% found just once. This clonotype was seen ten or more times. Its matching antigen is unknown. CDR1 SEHNR and CDR2 FQNEAQ come from the germline V gene (reference sequence). The length of the CDR3 is 14 residues. Trimming shortened V by 1 base and J by 4 bases, and 10 bases separated the two germline ends. Study-wide findings and caveats: Compared with aged donors, long-lived donors showed fewer expanded clones, suggesting selection. Estimated diversity, derived from one million T cells, was regarded as an underestimate. Across the age range, TCR beta diversity per million T cells fell in a roughly linear way.

Donors each provided 7.5 to 10 milliliters of peripheral blood. This sequence originates from a human donor in good health. The source material was blood. The chain is built from TRBV7-9 and TRBJ2-5; D possibly corresponds to TRBD1 (5 bases). CDR3 sequence: CASSLGGEAETQYF. CDR3 DNA sequence: TGTGCCAGCAGCTTAGGGGGCGAGGCAGAGACCCAGTACTTC.